This T cell receptor (beta chain) was documented in a study of T cells in Graves' hyperthyroidism and ophthalmopathy. Study-level points and caveats: A 13 V-J signature model discriminated ophthalmopathy versus stable hyperthyroidism. Appearing also in blood were most of the thyroid clonotypes expanded above 0.001.

Hyperthyroidism patients were newly diagnosed, had disease duration under 2 months, and were aged 18 to 65 years. Patients showing uncontrolled infection, other autoimmune disease, pregnancy or lactation were ineligible. About this clonotype itself: The antigen is not known.

The investigators amplified TCR beta CDR3 regions from RNA transcripts. The TCR CDR3 first-round RT-PCR relied on the HTBI primer set. Via MiXCR, TCRdb re-called the multiplex PCR reads, giving one row per CDR3 protein. The sample consists of 700,000 to 850,000 distinct CDR3 sequences, 35% of them appearing once. The CDR3 sequence is 16 residues long. V was shortened by 1 base and J by 3 bases, with 15 bases between the two germline ends. CDR1 and CDR2 from the germline V gene are SNHLY and FYNNEI. Material for sequencing was blood. The chain uses TRBV2 and TRBJ2-5, with D possibly being TRBD2 (5 bases). The sequence derives from a woman between 35 and 50 years old with Graves' hyperthyroidism. DNA of the CDR3: TGTGCCAGCAGTGAAGAGGAGGCCTATCAAAAAGAGACCCAGTACTTC. Translating it yields CASSEEEAYQKETQYF.